This TCR beta chain was sequenced in a study of T-cell reconstitution after alpha-beta-depleted transplantation in children. Study-wide results and caveats: The study reportedly traced alpha-beta T cells about two months after transplant to several hundred expanded graft clones. T-cell numbers and diversity, one year after transplant, stemmed largely from T cells that were newly produced.

It was with unique molecular identifiers that the TCRbeta library was prepared. MiXCR was run by TCRdb on the PCR reads, yielding one entry per CDR3 protein. Here the sample spans about 300,000 distinct CDR3 sequences, 6.5% to 9% being singletons. Many counts were recorded for this clonotype. Its antigen is unknown. Germline assignment: CDR1 LGHNA and CDR2 YNFKEQ. V was clipped by 5 bases and J by 3 bases; unmatched bases: 11. This CDR3 region has 17 residues. The TCR originated in a female patient aged 2-9 years who had a stem cell transplant for Fanconi anemia, so the T cells may come from the graft donor. The chain uses TRBV4-2 and TRBJ1-1, with 11 bases matching TRBD1. This specimen consisted of peripheral blood, obtained 360 days after TCRalphabeta/CD19-depleted stem cell transplant. The CDR3 DNA reads as TGTGCCAGCAGCGACGTACGGACAGGGGGCTTTTACACTGAAGCTTTCTTT. Translation: CASSDVRTGGFYTEAFF.